The clone carrying this T cell receptor (beta chain) has at least ten counts. This entry belongs to a study of T-cell reconstitution after alpha-beta-depleted transplantation in children. Per the germline V gene, CDR1 is ENHRY and CDR2 is SYGVKD. The V gene lost 11 bases and the J gene lost 1 base, with 14 bases spanning the gap. The CDR3 extends over 13 amino acids. Unique molecular identifiers were used to barcode this TCRbeta library. TCRdb itself ran the PCR reads through MiXCR, one entry per CDR3 protein. Of 200,000 to 300,000 distinct CDR3 sequences in the sample, more than 10% were seen once. This chain connects TRBV10-3 to TRBJ1-1, with D hard to call. The sequences come from PBMCs from the stem cell graft donor, collected from the stem cell graft. The receptor's source is a human donor who donated a stem cell graft to a child with acute lymphoblastic leukemia. In DNA form, the CDR3 reads TGTGCCGCCCGCCCGGGCCCGAACACTGAAGCTTTCTTT. Translation gives CAARPGPNTEAFF.